This T cell receptor (beta chain) was obtained from a study of PD-L1 blockade in urothelial cancer. The protocol was immunoSEQ multiplex PCR, while the TCRdb copy is restricted to in-frame clones and leaves out a portion. Of around 100,000 clones listed, roughly nine tenths are singletons. CDR3 length equals 15 residues. V dropped 4 bases and J dropped 0; count of bases not matched to a gene: 5. Germline V lookup: CDR1 ENHRY, CDR2 SYGVKD. General study findings and limits: Below-median pretreatment blood TCR clonality was a predictor of better survival.

Comments on this clone: Its antigen is not identified.

Material: PBMCs, obtained around atezolizumab (anti-PD-L1) treatment. The receptor's source is a woman older than 75 with urothelial cancer. V is TRBV10-3 and J is TRBJ1-2, with 7 bases that match TRBD1. The CDR3 DNA is TGTGCCATCAGTGTGGCACAGGGGCCTAACTATGGCTACACCTTC. Residues: CAISVAQGPNYGYTF.